This is a list of T cell receptor beta chains from one sample in a study of blood T cell repertoires in COVID-19. The repertoire was sequenced with immunoSEQ multiplex PCR; TCRdb's copy has only in-frame clones and lacks some. The top ten clones hold approximately 9.4% of a sample with some 300,000 clones, about 89% of them seen once. The source material was PBMCs or T cells enriched from blood (not recorded which). The receptors come from a woman in her thirties or forties who had recovered from COVID-19. The CDR3 runs from the conserved cysteine through the conserved F or W. A D gene is named only where the DNA matches it firmly. A clone size is listed for some rows: how often the clone was seen (once, few, many), or a class if it is expanded.

size,D,J,V,CDR3,DNA
.,.,TRBJ2-3,TRBV5-4,CASSLPRDTQYF,TGTGCCAGCAGCTTGCCCCGGGATACGCAGTATTTT
.,TRBD1,TRBJ2-5,TRBV9,CASSVAGTGGRETQYF,TGTGCCAGCAGCGTAGCTGGGACAGGGGGTAGAGAGACCCAGTACTTC
.,.,TRBJ1-2,TRBV28,CASSRGGYTF,TGTGCCAGCAGCCGGGGTGGCTACACCTTC
few,.,TRBJ2-5,TRBV4-3,CASSQDRWPSDKEQETQYF,TGCGCCAGCAGCCAAGATAGGTGGCCGTCCGACAAAGAGCAAGAGACCCAGTACTTC
.,TRBD1,TRBJ1-4,TRBV6-5,CASRQGSGNEKLFF,TGTGCCAGCAGACAGGGGTCTGGTAATGAAAAACTGTTTTTT
.,.,TRBJ1-5,TRBV10-2,CASSEGPGTQHF,TGCGCCAGCAGTGAGGGCCCCGGGACCCAGCATTTT
.,TRBD2,TRBJ2-7,TRBV7-8,CASRPTSGRAYEQYF,TGTGCCAGCAGACCGACTAGCGGGAGAGCCTACGAGCAGTACTTC
.,.,TRBJ1-1,TRBV19,CASSSTVNTEAFF,TGTGCCAGTAGTTCGACAGTGAACACTGAAGCTTTCTTT
.,TRBD2,TRBJ2-7,TRBV15,CATSRDPDTSGRTYEQYF,TGTGCCACCAGCAGAGATCCGGATACTAGCGGGAGAACTTACGAGCAGTACTTC
.,.,TRBJ2-7,TRBV27,CASSSLDRAHYEQYF,TGTGCCAGCAGTTCTCTTGACAGAGCCCACTACGAGCAGTACTTC
.,TRBD2,TRBJ2-3,TRBV9,CASSLTSGTDTQYF,TGTGCCAGCAGCCTTACTAGCGGCACAGATACGCAGTATTTT
.,TRBD2,TRBJ2-2,TRBV5-1,CASSLATGGLTGELFF,TGCGCCAGCAGCTTGGCGACGGGGGGATTAACCGGGGAGCTGTTTTTT
.,.,TRBJ2-7,TRBV18,CASSPSPGEGEQYF,TGTGCCAGCTCACCAAGCCCAGGGGAAGGGGAGCAGTACTTC
.,.,TRBJ1-1,TRBV10-2,CASRRTDFEAFF,TGCGCCAGCAGACGGACTGATTTTGAAGCTTTCTTT
.,.,TRBJ2-7,TRBV5-1,CASSPEATTSYEQYF,TGCGCCAGCAGCCCGGAGGCTACTACCTCCTACGAGCAGTACTTC
.,TRBD2,TRBJ2-7,TRBV6-5,CASRVLAGSSYEQYF,TGTGCCAGCAGAGTACTAGCGGGAAGCTCCTACGAGCAGTACTTC
.,.,TRBJ2-5,TRBV19,CASSSDTSGGETQYF,TGTGCCAGTAGTAGCGATACTAGTGGTGGAGAGACCCAGTACTTC
.,.,TRBJ1-5,TRBV27,CASSPTGTHSNQPQHF,TGTGCCAGCAGTCCTACAGGGACCCATAGCAATCAGCCCCAGCATTTT
.,TRBD2,TRBJ2-1,TRBV7-3,CASSLASGGYNEQFF,TGTGCCAGCAGCTTGGCTAGCGGGGGTTACAATGAGCAGTTCTTC
.,.,TRBJ2-1,TRBV7-2,CASSSLMGAVSYNEQFF,TGTGCCAGCAGCTCTCTTATGGGGGCGGTCTCCTACAATGAGCAGTTCTTC
.,TRBD1,TRBJ2-1,TRBV29-1,CSVERGLNEQFF,TGCAGCGTTGAAAGGGGGCTAAATGAGCAGTTCTTC
few,TRBD2,TRBJ2-1,TRBV18,CASSPKTSGRANEQFF,TGTGCCAGCTCACCTAAGACTAGCGGGAGGGCCAATGAGCAGTTCTTC
.,.,TRBJ1-2,TRBV28,CASNGSGYGYTF,TGTGCCAGCAATGGATCGGGGTATGGCTACACCTTC
.,.,TRBJ1-6,TRBV28,CASSGDYNSPLHF,TGTGCCAGCAGCGGGGACTATAATTCACCCCTCCACTTT
.,TRBD1,TRBJ2-5,TRBV24-1,CATSDQGTGGEETQYF,TGTGCCACCAGTGATCAGGGGACAGGGGGCGAGGAGACCCAGTACTTC
.,.,TRBJ2-5,TRBV25-1,CASSEWGREETQYF,TGTGCCAGCAGTGAATGGGGCAGGGAAGAGACCCAGTACTTC
.,.,TRBJ1-2,TRBV28,CASSSVFNYGYTF,TGTGCCAGCAGTTCCGTTTTTAACTATGGCTACACCTTC
.,.,TRBJ1-1,TRBV30,CAWSIPYTEAFF,TGTGCCTGGAGTATTCCCTACACTGAAGCTTTCTTT
.,TRBD1,TRBJ1-4,TRBV9,CASSASTGGAYEKLFF,TGTGCCAGCAGCGCCTCAACAGGGGGCGCCTACGAAAAACTGTTTTTT
.,TRBD1,TRBJ1-5,TRBV10-2,CASSASGQGSYSNQPQHF,TGCGCCAGCAGTGCTTCGGGACAGGGGTCCTATAGCAATCAGCCCCAGCATTTT
.,.,TRBJ1-1,TRBV5-1,CASSIQGNTEAFF,TGCGCCAGCAGCATCCAGGGGAACACTGAAGCTTTCTTT
.,.,TRBJ1-2,TRBV9,CASSVAAGDYGYTF,TGTGCCAGCAGCGTAGCGGCAGGGGACTATGGCTACACCTTC
.,TRBD2,TRBJ2-3,TRBV4-3,CASSQDPMTSGTSGDTQYF,TGCGCCAGCAGCCAAGACCCTATGACTAGCGGGACCTCGGGAGATACGCAGTATTTT
few,TRBD1,TRBJ2-1,TRBV27,CASSLSGGDEQFF,TGTGCCAGCAGTTTATCAGGGGGCGATGAGCAGTTCTTC
.,TRBD2,TRBJ2-7,TRBV19,CASSSGRFLEQYF,TGTGCCAGTAGTAGCGGGAGGTTTCTCGAGCAGTACTTC
.,.,TRBJ1-4,TRBV5-1,CASSFQGLEGNEKLFF,TGCGCCAGCAGCTTTCAGGGTTTGGAGGGCAATGAAAAACTGTTTTTT
.,.,TRBJ1-1,TRBV7-2,CASSFAIDGPEAFF,TGTGCCAGCAGCTTCGCTATCGATGGGCCTGAAGCTTTCTTT
once,TRBD1,TRBJ1-1,TRBV5-3,CARSDSDRGPVNTEAFF,TGTGCCAGAAGCGATTCTGACAGGGGGCCAGTGAACACTGAAGCTTTCTTT
.,.,TRBJ1-2,TRBV12-3/TRBV12-4,CASRTTGNYGYTF,TGTGCCAGCAGAACTACAGGGAACTATGGCTACACCTTC
.,TRBD1,TRBJ2-7,TRBV19,CASSEGGHEQYF,TGTGCCAGTAGTGAAGGGGGCCACGAGCAGTACTTC
once,.,TRBJ1-1,TRBV29-1,CSVSTGANTEAFF,TGCAGCGTTAGTACAGGAGCGAACACTGAAGCTTTCTTT
.,.,TRBJ2-3,TRBV15,CATSRDGQLEVDTQYF,TGTGCCACCAGCAGAGATGGGCAACTAGAGGTAGATACGCAGTATTTT
.,.,TRBJ2-5,TRBV4-3,CASSQSRGVQETQYF,TGCGCCAGCAGCCAAAGCAGGGGGGTACAAGAGACCCAGTACTTC
.,.,TRBJ2-7,TRBV7-2,CASSLEFSGTPIYEQYF,TGTGCCAGCAGCTTAGAGTTTTCCGGGACTCCAATCTACGAGCAGTACTTC
.,TRBD2,TRBJ2-2,TRBV9,CASRAGGNTGELFF,TGTGCCAGCAGGGCGGGAGGGAACACCGGGGAGCTGTTTTTT
.,.,TRBJ2-2,TRBV18,CASSPRVSRTGELFF,TGTGCCAGCTCACCAAGAGTAAGTCGGACCGGGGAGCTGTTTTTT
.,.,TRBJ2-2,TRBV5-4,CEAGAINTGELFF,TGTGAGGCGGGGGCCATCAACACCGGGGAGCTGTTTTTT
few,.,TRBJ2-5,TRBV6-1,CASSEQTGVAQGTQYF,TGTGCCAGCAGTGAACAGACTGGAGTAGCCCAAGGGACCCAGTACTTC
.,.,TRBJ2-7,TRBV21-1,CASSPRDSPAEQYF,TGTGCCAGCAGCCCGAGGGACAGTCCTGCCGAGCAGTACTTC
.,.,TRBJ1-3,TRBV9,CASNRGADGNTIYF,TGTGCCAGCAATCGGGGGGCTGATGGAAACACCATATATTTT
.,TRBD2,TRBJ2-7,TRBV5-4,CASSLRGGAYEQYF,TGTGCCAGCAGCTTGAGGGGAGGGGCCTACGAGCAGTACTTC
.,.,TRBJ1-1,TRBV7-3,CASSLTSRGTTEAFF,TGTGCCAGCAGCTTAACGTCCAGGGGCACCACTGAAGCTTTCTTT
.,.,TRBJ1-6,TRBV30,CAWSEERPLHF,TGTGCCTGGAGTGAGGAGAGACCCCTCCACTTT
.,.,TRBJ2-3,TRBV23-1,CASSQPGWPTDTQYF,TGCGCCAGCAGTCAGCCAGGGTGGCCTACAGATACGCAGTATTTT
.,.,TRBJ2-7,TRBV6-5,CASSQGSGGGYEQYF,TGTGCCAGCAGCCAGGGGTCAGGGGGAGGATACGAGCAGTACTTC
.,.,TRBJ1-5,TRBV5-6,CASRSGLWGNQPQHF,TGTGCCAGCAGGAGCGGACTGTGGGGCAATCAGCCCCAGCATTTT
.,.,TRBJ1-3,TRBV7-9,CASSQRTLENTIYF,TGTGCCAGCAGCCAAAGGACACTTGAAAACACCATATATTTT